The 21 T cell receptor beta chains presented below share a single source sample, sequenced in a study of cytomegalovirus exposure and HLA in healthy donors. Amplification used 60 Vbeta primers and 13 Jbeta primers. Sequenced by immunoSEQ multiplex PCR; TCRdb stores in-frame clones only, minus some. The table shows a few hundred thousand clones, with around 80% occurring only once. Sample: PBMCs. The source of these receptors is a girl aged 2-10 years in good health and CMV-seronegative.

The gene calls are TRBV5-1 and TRBJ2-7, with 11 bases fitting TRBD1. The CDR3 loop spans 16 amino acids. J gave up 3 bases and V 0 bases, and 5 bases lay outside the gene matches. The germline V gene encodes CDR1 SGHRS and CDR2 YFSETQ. This CDR3 is CASSLGGTGGDYEQYF. The CDR3 DNA is TGCGCCAGCAGCTTGGGGGGGACAGGGGGGGACTACGAGCAGTACTTC.

V gene TRBV7-2 combines with J gene TRBJ2-5, with 7 nucleotides matching TRBD1. J lost 5 bases, V lost 5 bases, and 8 bases had no gene match. Germline CDR1 reads SGHTA; CDR2 reads FQGNSA. The CDR3 runs 14 residues. The DNA of the CDR3 is TGTGCCAGCAGCCCACGTACAGGGGTTGAGACCCAGTACTTC. It encodes CASSPRTGVETQYF. Variable domain in full (rest from reference TRBV7-2 and TRBJ2-5): GAGVSQSPSNKVTEKGKDVELRCDPISGHTALYWYRQSLGQGLEFLIYFQGNSAPDKSGLPSDRFSAERTGGSVSTLTIQRTQQEDSAVYLCASSPRTGVETQYFGPGTRLLVL.

The chain carries TRBV7-9 and TRBJ2-5; 9 nucleotides line up with TRBD2. Germline loops: CDR1 SEHNR, CDR2 FQNEAQ (reference sequence). CDR3 length equals 15 residues. Trimming removed 5 bases from V and 9 bases from J; junction bases left unmatched: 13. The CDR3 sequence is CASSPVAGARKAQYF. CDR3 nucleotide sequence: TGTGCCAGCAGCCCGGTAGCGGGAGCCCGGAAGGCCCAGTACTTC.

This chain joins TRBV4-1 and TRBJ1-5; unclear D gene. The ends were cut back, 0 bases at V and 0 bases at J, with 6 bases in the middle. Germline V CDR1 and CDR2: MGHRA, YSYEKL. The CDR3 totals 15 residues. CDR3 bases: TGCGCCAGCAGCCAAGATCTAGATAGCAATCAGCCCCAGCATTTT. Translating gives CASSQDLDSNQPQHF.

CDR3 protein: CASSLAGAGESYGYTF. CDR3 coding DNA: TGTGCCAGCAGCTTAGCTGGGGCAGGGGAAAGCTATGGCTACACCTTC. The chain links TRBV7-6 to TRBJ1-2; D might be TRBD1 (6 bases). This CDR3 is built from 16 residues. Germline V gene lookup returns CDR1 SGHVS and CDR2 FNYEAQ. The V and J ends lost 0 bases and 4 bases respectively, with 15 bases between them.

This clone occurred once. V usage is TRBV10-3 and J usage is TRBJ1-1, with D maybe TRBD1 (5 bases). The V and J ends lost 6 bases and 8 bases respectively, with 13 bases between them. CDR1 and CDR2 (germline): ENHRY, SYGVKD. The CDR3 extends over 12 amino acids. The CDR3 region has the DNA TGTGCCATCAGGGAAACAGGAACCGAAGCTTTCTTT. It is translated as CAIRETGTEAFF.

The chain has TRBV6-6 and TRBJ2-7; the D gene is possibly TRBD2 (6 bases). The V and J ends lost 0 bases and 5 bases respectively, with 14 bases between them. This CDR3 has 15 residues. Germline V CDR1 and CDR2: MNHNY, SVGAGI (reference sequence). CDR3 residues: CASSYSVVGGNEQYF. Here the CDR3 DNA reads TGTGCCAGCAGTTACTCGGTGGTTGGAGGGAACGAGCAGTACTTC.

Only a few counts were recorded for this clone. The V gene is TRBV30, the J gene TRBJ1-6; 10 positions agree with TRBD1. CDR1 is GTSNPN and CDR2 is SVGIG in the germline V gene (reference sequence). The CDR3 length is 13 residues. V gave up 5 bases and J gave up 5 bases; unmatched junction bases: 0. The CDR3 DNA reads as TGTGCCTGGGGGACAGGGGATAATTCACCCCTCCACTTT. Protein sequence: CAWGTGDNSPLHF.

This clone was seen a few times. The CDR3 loop reads CASSLGTSGYGYTF. As DNA, the CDR3 is TGTGCCAGCAGCCTTGGGACTTCCGGCTATGGCTACACCTTC. V and J are TRBV28 and TRBJ1-2, with D perhaps TRBD1 (5 bases). V lost 6 bases and J lost 4, with 15 bases in between. Looked up from germline, CDR1 is MDHEN and CDR2 is SYDVKM. CDR3 size: 14 residues.

The gene calls are TRBV7-2 and TRBJ2-1; 9 nucleotides match TRBD1. J lost 9 bases, V lost 1 base, and 7 bases had no gene match. The length of the CDR3 is 15 residues. Germline V lookup: CDR1 SGHTA, CDR2 FQGNSA. The CDR3 loop is CASSLETGGPAEQFF. The DNA for the CDR3 is TGTGCCAGCAGCTTAGAGACAGGGGGGCCCGCTGAGCAGTTCTTC.

The gene calls are TRBV11-3 and TRBJ2-3; D perhaps matches TRBD2 (6 bases). The V and J ends lost 4 bases and 7 bases respectively, with 15 bases between them. This CDR3 contains 14 residues. Germline CDR1 is SGHNT and CDR2 is YENEEA. This CDR3 reads CASSSGGEANTQYF. The CDR3 DNA sequence: TGTGCCAGCAGCTCCGGCGGGGAGGCAAATACGCAGTATTTT.

The DNA for the CDR3 is TGTGCCAGCAGTTCCCCCAGGGGCCATGGCTACACCTTC. It is translated as CASSSPRGHGYTF. The chain uses TRBV27 and TRBJ1-2; D is possibly TRBD1 (6 bases). CDR1 is MNHEY, CDR2 SMNVEV, per germline (reference sequence). V was clipped by 4 bases and J by 6 bases, with 12 bases between them. The CDR3 extends over 13 amino acids.

This chain connects TRBV6-5 to TRBJ1-2; D might be TRBD1 (5 bases). Deletions cut 6 bases from V and 5 bases from J, with 19 bases between. The CDR3 runs to 15 residues. CDR1 is MNHEY, CDR2 SVGAGI, per germline. The CDR3 is CASSLITRQSYGYTF. CDR3 DNA: TGTGCCAGCAGCCTAATTACTCGACAGTCTTATGGCTACACCTTC.

This rearrangement joins TRBV5-6 to TRBJ1-3; tentatively, D is TRBD1 (6 bases). V was pared by 2 bases and J by 0 bases, with 9 bases between. CDR3 length equals 15 residues. CDR1 and CDR2 (germline): SGHDT, YYEEEE. The CDR3 DNA is TGTGCCAGCAGCTTCGGGACATACTCTGGAAACACCATATATTTT. This sequence encodes CASSFGTYSGNTIYF.

The V gene is TRBV18, the J gene TRBJ2-7, with a tentative D call TRBD1 (6 bases). Germline-derived CDR1 and CDR2 are KGHSH and LQKENI. The CDR3 runs to 15 residues. V was cut by 3 bases and J by 2 bases, with 14 bases left in between. This chain's CDR3 is CASSPSDSGTYEQYF. The CDR3 DNA sequence: TGTGCCAGCTCACCCTCGGACAGTGGGACCTACGAGCAGTACTTC.

This chain connects TRBV27 to TRBJ2-7, with TRBD1 matching over 10 bases. Germline values: CDR1 MNHEY, CDR2 SMNVEV (reference sequence). The CDR3 runs to 13 residues. V lost 7 bases to trimming and J lost 6 bases; unmatched junction nucleotides: 6. The DNA of the CDR3 is TGTGCCAGCACCTGGACAGGGGGTGGCGAGCAGTACTTC. Protein product: CASTWTGGGEQYF.

The gene calls are TRBV6-5 and TRBJ1-3; D may be TRBD1 (6 bases). V lost 7 bases, J lost 4 bases, and 11 bases lay in between. This CDR3 is built from 13 residues. Germline V gene data show CDR1 as MNHEY and CDR2 as SVGAGI. The CDR3 sequence is CASTTGSGNTIYF. DNA of the CDR3: TGTGCCAGCACAACAGGGTCCGGAAACACCATATATTTT.

V and J are TRBV29-1 and TRBJ1-2, with 8 bases matching TRBD1. The CDR3 runs to 12 residues. The germline CDR1 and CDR2 sequences are SQVTM and ANQGSEA. V dropped 7 bases and J dropped 6; count of bases not matched to a gene: 7. This CDR3 is CSGAGGWNGYTF. CDR3 nucleotides: TGCAGCGGAGCAGGGGGCTGGAATGGCTACACCTTC.

The rearrangement uses TRBV6-1 and TRBJ1-4; possible D gene TRBD1, 5 bases. The V gene lost 6 bases and the J gene lost 0 bases, with 8 bases spanning the gap. The CDR3 contains 14 residues. Per the germline V gene, CDR1 is MNHNS and CDR2 is SASEGT. CDR3 bases: TGTGCCAGCAGGGGCAGGGCAACTAATGAAAAACTGTTTTTT. Its translation is CASRGRATNEKLFF.

The V gene is TRBV19, the J gene TRBJ1-1, with 7 bases identical to TRBD1. V shed 5 bases, J shed 10 bases, and the junction held 10 bases outside the gene matches. The CDR3 loop spans 13 amino acids. CDR1 is LNHDA and CDR2 is SQIVND in the germline V gene (reference sequence). The CDR3 is CASSVEGAIGAFF. CDR3 DNA: TGTGCCAGTAGTGTCGAGGGGGCCATAGGAGCTTTCTTT. The variable domain in full, with the rest retrieved from reference TRBV19 and TRBJ1-1, is DGGITQSPKYLFRKEGQNVTLSCEQNLNHDAMYWYRQDPGQGLRLIYYSQIVNDFQKGDIAEGYSVSREKKESFPLTVTSAQKNPTAFYLCASSVEGAIGAFFGQGTRLTVV.

The chain combines TRBV28 with TRBJ1-2, with D unresolved. CDR1 is MDHEN, CDR2 SYDVKM, per germline. V was pared by 3 bases and J by 3 bases, with 23 bases between. The CDR3 is 18 residues long. DNA of the CDR3: TGTGCCAGCAGTTTTCATCGCGGTCGCACGGCCAACCACTATGGCTACACCTTC. As protein: CASSFHRGRTANHYGYTF.